These 16 T cell receptor beta chains were sequenced from one sample in a study of blood T cell repertoires in COVID-19. Method: immunoSEQ multiplex PCR; TCRdb's copy keeps in-frame clones and lacks some. This table holds more than 55,000 clones, around four fifths found once. Sample: peripheral blood. The receptor set was obtained from a woman between 65 and 79 years old with acute or convalescent COVID-19.

The chain uses TRBV27 and TRBJ1-3, with D perhaps TRBD1 (5 bases). Per germline, CDR1 MNHEY and CDR2 SMNVEV (reference sequence). The CDR3 extends over 16 amino acids. The ends were cut back, 3 bases at V and 0 bases at J, with 12 bases in the middle. As DNA, the CDR3 is TGTGCCAGCAGTTTTGTTGGGGCAGGCTCTGGAAACACCATATATTTT. Its translation is CASSFVGAGSGNTIYF.

V is TRBV20-1 and J is TRBJ2-1; D remains unclear. This CDR3 spans 11 amino acids. Trimming took off 2 bases at V and 8 bases at J, with 7 bases between the two ends. Germline assignment: CDR1 DFQATT and CDR2 SNEGSKA (reference sequence). Here the CDR3 reads CSARPLDEQFF. The CDR3, as DNA: TGCAGTGCTAGACCCCTTGATGAGCAGTTCTTC.

J is TRBJ1-2 and V is TRBV5-4; D not certain. Between the trimmed V and J ends, which lost 2 bases and 8 bases, there was a span of 10 bases. The length of the CDR3 is 12 residues. The germline gives CDR1 SGHNT, CDR2 YYREEE (reference sequence). The CDR3 protein is CASSFPRQGYTF. The CDR3 DNA is TGTGCCAGCAGCTTCCCTCGCCAGGGCTACACCTTC.

The V and J genes are TRBV4-1 and TRBJ2-2; the match to TRBD1 covers 8 bases. Germline lookup yields CDR1 MGHRA and CDR2 YSYEKL. J lost 6 bases, V lost 1 base, and 10 bases had no gene match. This CDR3 has 17 residues. The CDR3 nucleotides read TGCGCCAGCAGCCAAGGGGGGGTTAGGGACAGGCCCGGGGAGCTGTTTTTT. Protein: CASSQGGVRDRPGELFF.

J is TRBJ2-6 and V is TRBV5-1; D is unclear. Looked up from germline, CDR1 is SGHRS and CDR2 is YFSETQ. This CDR3 is built from 15 residues. Trimming left V 1 base short and J 1 base short, with 6 bases between. The chain's CDR3 is CASSLIASGANVLTF. DNA of the CDR3: TGCGCCAGCAGCTTGATAGCATCTGGGGCCAACGTCCTGACTTTC.

The CDR3 region is CASSWTGGDQETQYF. Written as DNA, the CDR3 is TGCGCCAGCAGCTGGACAGGGGGGGACCAAGAGACCCAGTACTTC. The J gene is TRBJ2-5, the V gene TRBV5-1; 10 bases agree with TRBD1. The ends lost 3 bases at V and 0 bases at J; junction bases unmatched: 2. This CDR3 is 15 amino acids long. The germline V gene encodes CDR1 SGHRS and CDR2 YFSETQ.

This sequence joins TRBV27 and TRBJ1-5, with D maybe TRBD1 (6 bases). The CDR3 covers 16 residues. Trimming shortened V by 4 bases and J by 1 base, and 14 bases separated the two germline ends. Germline lookup yields CDR1 MNHEY and CDR2 SMNVEV (reference sequence). The CDR3 DNA sequence: TGTGCCAGCAGTTCCAAACAGGGAGTCAGCAATCAGCCCCAGCATTTT. Translation gives CASSSKQGVSNQPQHF.

This chain joins TRBV6-1 and TRBJ1-2, with D perhaps TRBD1 (6 bases). The CDR3 has 15 residues. Trimming cost V 0 bases and J 4 bases, with 12 bases left between them. CDR1 and CDR2 from the germline V gene are MNHNS and SASEGT. This CDR3 reads CASSEAFTGLYGYTF. CDR3 coding DNA: TGTGCCAGCAGTGAAGCATTCACAGGGCTCTATGGCTACACCTTC.

The rearrangement uses TRBV5-4 and TRBJ1-1; maybe TRBD1 (6 bases). The V end was cut by 7 bases, the J end by 0 bases, with 19 bases between. The CDR3 contains 16 residues. Per the germline V gene, CDR1 is SGHNT and CDR2 is YYREEE (reference sequence). CDR3 sequence (DNA): TGTGCCAGCCGGGACGGGGGGCGGTACGTGAACACTGAAGCTTTCTTT. Residues: CASRDGGRYVNTEAFF.

The CDR3 is CASSVRWNTEAFF. CDR3 nucleotides: TGTGCCAGCAGTGTGCGGTGGAACACTGAAGCTTTCTTT. The rearrangement links TRBV2 to TRBJ1-1, with D hard to call. Per the germline V gene, CDR1 is SNHLY and CDR2 is FYNNEI. With 4 bases removed from V and 1 base from J, the gap between germline ends came to 7 bases. This CDR3 comprises 13 residues.

In regard to this clone: This sample also contains other DNA sequences that code for the same CDR3. The CDR3 DNA follows: TGCGCCAGCAGCTTCGGTCAGGGAAATTCACCCCTCCACTTT. Translating it yields CASSFGQGNSPLHF. This chain uses TRBV5-1 with TRBJ1-6, with D tentatively TRBD1 (5 bases). The V gene's germline CDR1 is SGHRS and CDR2 YFSETQ. Deletions cut 2 bases from V and 7 bases from J, with 10 bases between. This CDR3 spans 14 amino acids. The whole variable domain, filled in from reference TRBV5-1 and TRBJ1-6, reads KAGVTQTPRYLIKTRGQQVTLSCSPISGHRSVSWYQQTPGQGLQFLFEYFSETQRNKGNFPGRFSGRQFSNSRSEMNVSTLELGDSALYLCASSFGQGNSPLHFGNGTRLTVT.

The chain links TRBV19 to TRBJ1-2; 7 bases are shared with TRBD1. This CDR3 is built from 14 residues. After removal of 6 bases from V and 8 bases from J, the junction contained 12 bases not matched to a gene. Germline assignment: CDR1 LNHDA and CDR2 SQIVND (reference sequence). The CDR3 loop reads CASRDDRASGGYTF. CDR3 DNA: TGTGCCAGTAGGGATGACAGGGCCTCTGGGGGCTACACCTTC.

Many counts were recorded for this clone. The chain is built from TRBV10-1 and TRBJ2-4; D is ambiguous. Trimming stripped 4 bases from V and 6 bases from J, with 10 bases between. Germline V gives CDR1 WNHNN, CDR2 SYGVQD (reference sequence). This CDR3 has 13 amino acids. CDR3 sequence reads: CASSAMSGNIQYF. The CDR3 DNA follows: TGCGCCAGCAGTGCGATGTCCGGAAACATTCAGTACTTC.

This clone came up a few times. The genes are TRBV5-8 and TRBJ2-1, with 7 nucleotides matching TRBD2. J gave up 4 bases and V 2 bases, and 3 bases lay outside the gene matches. Germline V gene data show CDR1 as SGHTS and CDR2 as YDEGEE. This CDR3 comprises 14 residues. CDR3 bases: TGTGCCAGCAGCTTTTGGGAGGGGTACAATGAGCAGTTCTTC. Translated: CASSFWEGYNEQFF.

This clone was seen just once. The chain recombines TRBV19 with TRBJ1-1; 8 nucleotides match TRBD1. The J segment lost 2 bases and the V segment lost 9 bases, leaving 8 bases of the junction unmatched. Germline V gene lookup returns CDR1 LNHDA and CDR2 SQIVND (reference sequence). This CDR3 has 14 amino acids. CDR3 amino acids: CASAGTGPNTEAFF. CDR3 DNA sequence: TGTGCCAGCGCCGGGACAGGCCCTAACACTGAAGCTTTCTTT.

CDR3 nucleotides: TGTGCCAGCTTGCGCGGGCCTATCTACAATGAGCAGTTCTTC. The encoded protein is CASLRGPIYNEQFF. The chain couples TRBV7-8 to TRBJ2-1; D may be TRBD2 (5 bases). V dropped 8 bases and J dropped 3 bases, with 14 bases sitting between them. This CDR3 spans 14 amino acids. Germline CDR1 SGHVS, CDR2 FQNEAQ. Based on the CDR3 plus reference TRBV7-8 and TRBJ2-1, the full variable domain is GAGVSQSPRYKVAKRGQDVALRCDPISGHVSLFWYQQALGQGPEFLTYFQNEAQLDKSGLPSDRFFAERPEGSVSTLKIQRTQQEDSAVYLCASLRGPIYNEQFFGPGTRLTVL.